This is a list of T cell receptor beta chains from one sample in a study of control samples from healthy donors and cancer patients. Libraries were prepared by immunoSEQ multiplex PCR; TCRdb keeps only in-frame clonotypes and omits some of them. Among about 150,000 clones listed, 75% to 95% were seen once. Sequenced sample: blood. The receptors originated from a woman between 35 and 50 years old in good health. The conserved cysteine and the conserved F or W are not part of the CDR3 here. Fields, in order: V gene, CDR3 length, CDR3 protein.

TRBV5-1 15 ASSPRDRGRANYGYT
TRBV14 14 ASSQDQRGANEKLF
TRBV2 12 ASSASVSYNEQF
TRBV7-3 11 ASSRYLDTEAF
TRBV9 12 ASSGLSLNTEAF
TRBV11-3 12 ASSLGQGNTEAF
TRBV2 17 ATSGTGGGPTGGDYGYT
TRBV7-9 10 ASSFGGDTIY
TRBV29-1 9 SVEDGNGEY
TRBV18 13 ASSPRSNQDQPQH
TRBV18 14 ASSLDLDRDFGTQY